This TCR beta chain was sequenced in a study of Graves' ophthalmopathy and Graves' hyperthyroidism. The study, taken as a whole, reports: Cross-validated, the 13-signature model showed 87.88%/81.08% sensitivity/specificity, and 80%/75% in the test set. In blood, most expanded thyroid clonotypes above 0.001 frequency were also detected.

As the template, RNA transcripts were used to amplify TCR beta CDR3 regions. An opening RT-PCR round employed HTBI primers and preceded a second-round multiplex PCR. From the multiplex PCR reads, TCRdb called clonotypes with MiXCR, one entry per CDR3 protein. This sample has hundreds of thousands of distinct CDR3 sequences; 15% to 17% occur once, and the top ten carry roughly 7%. This clonotype was seen ten or more times. Its target is unknown. The CDR3 covers 16 residues. Germline values: CDR1 LGHNT, CDR2 FRNRAP. Trimming removed 4 bases from V and 0 bases from J; junction bases left unmatched: 9. This clonotype was obtained from a young woman with stable Graves' hyperthyroidism. Sequencing input: peripheral blood. The gene calls are TRBV12-5 and TRBJ2-7; 7 nucleotides align to TRBD2. CDR3 sequence reads: CASGSGSGDYSYEQYF. The CDR3 DNA sequence: TGTGCTAGTGGTTCGGGGAGCGGGGACTACTCCTACGAGCAGTACTTC.